This passage covers 15 T cell receptor beta chains from one sample sequenced in a study of blood T cell repertoires in COVID-19. This table comes from immunoSEQ multiplex PCR, and its TCRdb copy is limited to in-frame clones, with some not included. The sample lists 250,000 to 350,000 clones, approximately 88% occurring once. The sequencing sample was made of peripheral blood. Receptor source: a human donor with COVID-19, enrolled during active disease. The donor label of this sample is uncertain.

The chain joins TRBV5-1 to TRBJ1-2; D remains unclear. With 7 bases removed from V and 4 bases from J, the gap between germline ends came to 14 bases. The CDR3 has 13 amino acids. Germline CDR1 is SGHRS and CDR2 is YFSETQ. CDR3 residues: CASGIGSGYGYTF. DNA of the CDR3: TGCGCCAGCGGAATTGGATCAGGCTATGGCTACACCTTC.

This clone showed up just a few times. The genes are TRBV28 and TRBJ1-2; perhaps TRBD1 as D (5 bases). The CDR3 length is 13 residues. Germline V CDR1 and CDR2: MDHEN, SYDVKM. The V gene lost 2 bases and the J gene lost 4 bases, with 8 bases spanning the gap. The CDR3 region has the DNA TGTGCCAGCAGTTTAGGGGGGGGCTATGGCTACACCTTC. Encoded protein: CASSLGGGYGYTF.

The chain joins TRBV29-1 to TRBJ2-3, with 10 positions matching TRBD2. The CDR3 runs to 15 residues. Germline V lookup: CDR1 SQVTM, CDR2 ANQGSEA. The junction had 10 bases not matched to a gene; V was cut back by 6 bases and J by 4 bases. CDR3 coding DNA: TGCAGCGTCCTCGAACCAGCGGGAGGGCCAGATACGCAGTATTTT. This encodes CSVLEPAGGPDTQYF.

This rearrangement joins TRBV5-1 to TRBJ1-2; 9 bases match TRBD1. Germline CDR1 is SGHRS and CDR2 is YFSETQ. V gave up 0 bases and J gave up 4 bases; unmatched junction bases: 7. This CDR3 spans 16 amino acids. The CDR3, as DNA: TGCGCCAGCAGCTTGGAGGGGGGACAGGGCGGCTATGGCTACACCTTC. Its protein is CASSLEGGQGGYGYTF. The complete variable domain, with remaining parts taken from reference TRBV5-1 and TRBJ1-2, reads KAGVTQTPRYLIKTRGQQVTLSCSPISGHRSVSWYQQTPGQGLQFLFEYFSETQRNKGNFPGRFSGRQFSNSRSEMNVSTLELGDSALYLCASSLEGGQGGYGYTFGSGTRLTVV.

The chain carries TRBV3-1 (or the pseudogene TRBV3-2) and TRBJ1-5; a possible D gene is TRBD1 (5 bases). The germline gives CDR1 LGHDT, CDR2 YNNKEL (reference sequence). CDR3 length: 17 residues. The V and J ends lost 4 bases and 4 bases respectively, with 20 bases between them. CDR3 residues: CASSPQKGGTENQPQHF. The CDR3 bases are TGTGCCAGCAGCCCACAAAAGGGCGGGACTGAAAATCAGCCCCAGCATTTT.

The CDR3 DNA reads as TGTGCCAGCAGCTTGGATACAGGGATCGGAAACACCATATATTTT. Translation: CASSLDTGIGNTIYF. The chain recombines TRBV5-6 with TRBJ1-3, with TRBD1 as a possible D gene (6 bases). With 0 bases removed from V and 4 bases from J, the gap between germline ends came to 11 bases. This CDR3 is built from 15 residues. The germline CDR1 and CDR2 sequences are SGHDT and YYEEEE.

The rearrangement joins TRBV9 to TRBJ2-3, with D unresolved. The CDR3 is 14 amino acids. Germline-derived CDR1 and CDR2 are SGDLS and YYNGEE. Between the trimmed V and J ends, which lost 1 base and 2 bases, there was a span of 8 bases. CDR3 sequence reads: CASSVKIITDTQYF. In nucleotides, the CDR3 is TGTGCCAGCAGCGTAAAAATCATCACAGATACGCAGTATTTT.

For the CDR3, the DNA is TGTGCCAGCCTGGGGGGGGACAGGGGAGGCAATGAGCAGTTCTTC. Protein product: CASLGGDRGGNEQFF. This chain joins TRBV28 and TRBJ2-1; 10 bases map to TRBD1. CDR3 size: 15 residues. Germline-derived CDR1 and CDR2 are MDHEN and SYDVKM. The trim removed 8 bases at V and 6 bases at J, leaving 10 bases unmatched.

The chain recombines TRBV5-1 with TRBJ1-1; 9 nucleotides agree with TRBD1. Per germline, CDR1 SGHRS and CDR2 YFSETQ. V shed 0 bases and J 10 bases; nucleotides not matched to a gene: 10. The CDR3 sequence is 15 residues long. In DNA form, the CDR3 reads TGCGCCAGCAGCTTGGATTCCTTAGGGACAGGGCCAGCTTTCTTT. This codes for CASSLDSLGTGPAFF.

The chain uses TRBV28 and TRBJ1-1; D gene uncertain. Trimming left V 7 bases short and J 5 bases short, with 8 bases between. CDR3 size: 11 residues. Germline lookup yields CDR1 MDHEN and CDR2 SYDVKM. The CDR3 here is CASTLFTEAFF. For the CDR3, the DNA is TGTGCCAGCACCCTTTTTACTGAAGCTTTCTTT.

This clone appeared a single time. The rearrangement joins TRBV6-5 to TRBJ1-5, with D possibly TRBD1 on 6 matching bases. Germline-derived CDR1 and CDR2 are MNHEY and SVGAGI. CDR3 length: 15 amino acids. Trimming took off 6 bases at V and 4 bases at J, with 16 bases between the two ends. CDR3 sequence (DNA): TGTGCCAGCAGCCTGGGGAGGGGGAGGAATCAGCCCCAGCATTTT. Translating gives CASSLGRGRNQPQHF.

This clone was seen only once. The chain employs TRBV11-2 and TRBJ2-7; possibly TRBD2 for D (5 bases). V was cut by 5 bases and J by 3 bases, with 23 bases left in between. The CDR3 covers 17 residues. CDR1 SGHAT and CDR2 FQNNGV come from the germline V gene. The CDR3 loop is CASSPSLPERRIYEQYF. The CDR3 nucleotides are TGTGCCAGCAGCCCCTCCCTCCCGGAGCGGAGGATCTACGAGCAGTACTTC.

This chain links TRBV6-5 with TRBJ2-7; 7 bases align to TRBD2. The CDR3 spans 15 residues. V lost 2 bases to trimming and J lost 3 bases; unmatched junction nucleotides: 7. The V gene's germline CDR1 is MNHEY and CDR2 SVGAGI. The CDR3 DNA is TGTGCCAGCAGTTACGTACTAGCGCGCAACTACGAGCAGTACTTC. It specifies CASSYVLARNYEQYF.

The rearrangement links TRBV7-2 to TRBJ1-4; D unclear. V lost 5 bases to trimming and J lost 0 bases, with 16 bases between them. This CDR3 comprises 17 residues. Germline V CDR1 and CDR2: SGHTA, FQGNSA. The CDR3 sequence: CASSLNARAATNEKLFF. CDR3 bases: TGTGCCAGCAGCCTTAACGCCCGCGCCGCAACTAATGAAAAACTGTTTTTT.

The chain recombines TRBV28 with TRBJ2-7; 7 bases map to TRBD2. Germline V gives CDR1 MDHEN, CDR2 SYDVKM. The V and J ends lost 6 bases and 6 bases, in that order; junction bases with no gene match: 11. The length of the CDR3 is 14 residues. CDR3: CASRTRRELGEQYF. CDR3 DNA sequence: TGTGCCAGCAGGACACGGCGGGAGCTGGGCGAGCAGTACTTC.